A selection of T cell receptor beta chains follows, all from one sample in a study of blood T cells in healthy people across ages. TCRdb re-analysed the 5' RACE reads in MiXCR, keeping a single row per CDR3 protein. The table includes around 520,000 distinct CDR3 sequences, roughly a quarter detected once. These records were also assigned to another study, of T cells of mothers and their children.

Sequencing was done on a sample of blood. Source of these receptors: a boy aged 2 to 10 in good health. Both conserved end residues are part of each CDR3. A D gene is named only where the DNA matches it firmly. Some rows mark clone size as missing; the rest say once, few, many or name a class of expanded clone.

TRBV19,few,.,TRBJ2-2,TGTGCCAGTAGTATGGCATCGCTAACCGGGGAGCTGTTTTTT,CASSMASLTGELFF
TRBV5-1,.,TRBD2,TRBJ2-3,TGCGCCAGCAGCGCCAGACTAGCGGGAGAGAATACGCAGTATTTT,CASSARLAGENTQYF
TRBV2,.,.,TRBJ2-5,TGTGCCAGCAGGTCCCCTTTAGAATACCAAGAGACCCAGTACTTC,CASRSPLEYQETQYF
TRBV7-9,.,.,TRBJ2-5,TGTGCCAGCAGCTTAGACCGTGGCAGGGGTACTCAAGAGACCCAGTACTTC,CASSLDRGRGTQETQYF
TRBV19,.,.,TRBJ1-2,TGTGCCAGTAGTATAACGAGAGGGGCTGGCTACACCTTC,CASSITRGAGYTF
TRBV7-2,many,.,TRBJ1-2,TGTGCCAGCAGCTTAGGTCCCGGGAACTATGGCTACACCTTC,CASSLGPGNYGYTF
TRBV9,.,.,TRBJ2-7,TGTGCCAGCAGCGGGGGGGCAGGGGGTTACGAGCAGTACTTC,CASSGGAGGYEQYF
TRBV5-1,few,.,TRBJ1-4,TGCGCCAGCAGCCGACGGGACCAGAATAATGAAAAACTGTTTTTT,CASSRRDQNNEKLFF
TRBV14,.,.,TRBJ2-7,TGTGCCAGCAGCTCCACAGGGAGGGGCTTCTACGAGCAGTACTTC,CASSSTGRGFYEQYF
TRBV3-1,few,.,TRBJ2-3,TGTGCCAGCAGCCAAGAGGGGGCGGGGAGCACAGATACGCAGTATTTT,CASSQEGAGSTDTQYF
TRBV14,few,.,TRBJ2-5,TGTGCCAGCAGCCACTTGGACATCCGTGGGGAGACCCAGTACTTC,CASSHLDIRGETQYF
TRBV7-2,few,.,TRBJ2-1,TGTGCCAGCAGCTCATCAGGGACTCAATATGAGCAGTTCTTC,CASSSSGTQYEQFF
TRBV7-9,few,.,TRBJ1-4,TGTGCCAGCAGCCCGCCGAAGGGAAAACTGTTTTTT,CASSPPKGKLFF
TRBV12-5,.,TRBD2,TRBJ2-4,TGTGCTAGTGGTTTGGTACTGGGGGGGATGGGCAAAAACATTCAGTACTTC,CASGLVLGGMGKNIQYF
TRBV6-5,few,TRBD2,TRBJ2-4,TGTGCCAGCAGTACAGGGACTAGCGGGGGTGGCATTCAGTACTTC,CASSTGTSGGGIQYF
TRBV12-3/TRBV12-4,once,TRBD1,TRBJ2-3,TGTGCCAGCACAAGGACAGGGCCCGCAGATACGCAGTATTTT,CASTRTGPADTQYF
TRBV20-1,many,.,TRBJ1-2,TGCAGTGCTAGGTCGGACAGCAGCTATGGCTACACCTTC,CSARSDSSYGYTF
TRBV9,few,.,TRBJ2-7,TGTGCCAGCAGCGTAGAGGGGCTACCGTCCTACGAGCAGTACTTC,CASSVEGLPSYEQYF
TRBV20-1,.,.,TRBJ1-4,TGCAGTGCGCCCCAGGGCGGTGAAAAACTGTTTTTT,CSAPQGGEKLFF
TRBV27,.,.,TRBJ2-1,TGTGCCAGCAGTTTATCGGGGGGACTTCTCTACAATGAGCAGTTCTTC,CASSLSGGLLYNEQFF
TRBV18,.,.,TRBJ1-4,TGTGCCAGCTCACCGGGCCGAGAACTCGAAAAACTGTTTTTT,CASSPGRELEKLFF
TRBV12-3/TRBV12-4,.,.,TRBJ2-7,TGTGCCAGCAGTTTACCGGACTACGAGCAGTACTTC,CASSLPDYEQYF
TRBV28,once,.,TRBJ2-2,TGTGCCAGCAGTTTTCCGATAGGGGGGACCGGGGAGCTGTTTTTT,CASSFPIGGTGELFF
TRBV5-1,few,.,TRBJ1-1,TGCGCCAGCAGCTTGGAACAGGGGAACACTGAAGCTTTCTTT,CASSLEQGNTEAFF
TRBV15,few,.,TRBJ2-1,TGTGCCACCAGCAGAGACGGGATCAGAGAGGATGAGCAGTTCTTC,CATSRDGIREDEQFF
TRBV20-1,.,.,TRBJ1-1,TGCAGTGCTAGAGCCGTGATATACACTGAAGCTTTCTTT,CSARAVIYTEAFF
TRBV9,.,TRBD2,TRBJ2-5,TGTGCCAGCAGCGTGGATGCGGGGGGCCAAGAGACCCAGTACTTC,CASSVDAGGQETQYF
TRBV15,.,TRBD2,TRBJ2-1,TGTGCCACCAGCAGTGAACTAGCGGGGTCGGGACTTAATGAGCAGTTCTTC,CATSSELAGSGLNEQFF